Each of the 21 T cell receptor beta chains below was sequenced from the same sample in a study of OX40 agonist ivuxolimab in advanced cancers. The assay was immunoSEQ multiplex PCR, and TCRdb's table has in-frame clones only and misses some. The data hold tens of thousands of clones, with 75% to 90% observed a single time. The source was CD4+ or CD8+ T cells sorted from blood, collected in a trial of the OX40 agonist ivuxolimab. Every receptor here comes from an adult with an advanced solid tumor such as melanoma, head and neck, liver or kidney cancer.

The chain recombines TRBV4-1 with TRBJ1-1; D unclear. From germline, CDR1 is MGHRA and CDR2 YSYEKL. This CDR3 spans 14 amino acids. Trimming cost V 1 base and J 4 bases, with 10 bases left between them. CDR3 coding DNA: TGCGCCAGCAGCCAAGTAGGGTTGGGCACTGAAGCTTTCTTT. Residues: CASSQVGLGTEAFF.

J is TRBJ2-5 and V is TRBV28; 8 bases are shared with TRBD2. This CDR3 spans 14 amino acids. Germline V lookup: CDR1 MDHEN, CDR2 SYDVKM. Trimming took 6 bases from V and 5 from J; bases not matched to a gene: 8. The CDR3: CASSASGGTETQYF. The CDR3 DNA reads as TGTGCCAGCAGCGCATCGGGGGGGACGGAGACCCAGTACTTC.

The CDR3: CASSLAEGNYEAFF. CDR3 in DNA: TGTGCCAGCAGCTTAGCGGAGGGGAATTACGAAGCTTTCTTT. The rearrangement uses TRBV7-9 and TRBJ1-1, with D perhaps matching TRBD1 (5 bases). V lost 0 bases, J lost 8 bases, and 13 bases lay in between. The germline V gene has CDR1 SEHNR and CDR2 FQNEAQ (reference sequence). The CDR3 contains 14 residues.

The chain combines TRBV30 with TRBJ2-7, with D perhaps given as TRBD1 or TRBD2 (5 bases each). The V gene's germline CDR1 is GTSNPN and CDR2 SVGIG (reference sequence). Trimming took 4 bases from V and 7 from J, leaving 23 bases between them. CDR3 size: 15 residues. Here the CDR3 reads CAWTPPGRWFVEQYF. In DNA form, the CDR3 reads TGTGCCTGGACCCCCCCGGGACGGTGGTTTGTTGAGCAGTACTTC.

V and J are TRBV18 and TRBJ2-7, with 12 bases matching TRBD1. J lost 5 bases, V lost 3 bases, and 11 bases had no gene match. The CDR3 totals 17 residues. Germline V gives CDR1 KGHSH, CDR2 LQKENI. The CDR3 DNA sequence: TGTGCCAGCTCACCCGGAGGGCCGGGACAGGGGGCCAACGAGCAGTACTTC. Amino acids: CASSPGGPGQGANEQYF.

The chain recombines TRBV7-3 with TRBJ2-1; D may be TRBD1 (5 bases). The CDR3 has 15 amino acids. The germline V gene encodes CDR1 SGHTA and CDR2 FQGTGA. V was cut by 5 bases and J by 2 bases, with 13 bases left in between. The CDR3 loop is CASSVQGLTYNEQFF. The CDR3 nucleotides are TGTGCCAGCAGCGTCCAGGGTCTGACCTACAATGAGCAGTTCTTC.

The chain has TRBV2 and TRBJ1-5; D is undetermined. The CDR3 consists of 13 residues. The ends were cut back, 0 bases at V and 6 bases at J, with 6 bases in the middle. In germline, CDR1 is SNHLY, CDR2 FYNNEI. CDR3 sequence (DNA): TGTGCCAGCAGTGAAGCGCGGGGTCAGCCCCAGCATTTT. Amino acids: CASSEARGQPQHF.

The rearrangement links TRBV11-2 to TRBJ2-5, with a weak D call TRBD1 (6 bases). V was shortened by 5 bases and J by 1 base, with 11 bases between the two germline ends. This CDR3 spans 14 amino acids. Germline V gene sequence: CDR1 SGHAT, CDR2 FQNNGV. The DNA for the CDR3 is TGTGCCAGCAGCCCAAACAGGGTCCAAGAGACCCAGTACTTC. It specifies CASSPNRVQETQYF.

A few counts support this clone. The gene calls are TRBV28 and TRBJ1-2; D uncertain. The germline V gene encodes CDR1 MDHEN and CDR2 SYDVKM. The CDR3 consists of 14 residues. The V gene lost 1 base and the J gene lost 7 bases, with 13 bases spanning the gap. The CDR3 nucleotides read TGTGCCAGCAGTTTATCCCCTGCCATGGGTGGCTACACCTTC. The encoded protein is CASSLSPAMGGYTF.

For the CDR3, the DNA is TGCAGCGTTGGGGAGGGGGTTGGCTACACCTTC. It codes for CSVGEGVGYTF. The chain is built from TRBV29-1 and TRBJ1-2; D is possibly TRBD1 (6 bases). Germline values: CDR1 SQVTM, CDR2 ANQGSEA. The CDR3 consists of 11 residues. Between the trimmed V and J ends, which lost 4 bases and 7 bases, there was a span of 10 bases.

This chain joins TRBV5-1 and TRBJ2-3; 13 bases match TRBD2. V shed 4 bases and J 2 bases; nucleotides not matched to a gene: 7. Germline CDR1 SGHRS, CDR2 YFSETQ. The CDR3 sequence is 17 residues long. CDR3 sequence: CASSQGLAGLPTDTQYF. The CDR3 DNA follows: TGCGCCAGCAGCCAGGGACTAGCGGGGCTGCCCACAGATACGCAGTATTTT.

The rearrangement uses TRBV5-4 and TRBJ2-1; D not certain. The CDR3 covers 15 residues. Germline V CDR1 and CDR2: SGHNT, YYREEE (reference sequence). V was pared by 0 bases and J by 5 bases, with 12 bases between. The CDR3: CASSLDYGTHNEQFF. The DNA of the CDR3 is TGTGCCAGCAGCTTGGACTATGGAACCCACAATGAGCAGTTCTTC.

This chain uses TRBV5-4 with TRBJ1-1, with a possible D match to TRBD1 (5 bases). Per germline, CDR1 SGHNT and CDR2 YYREEE (reference sequence). This CDR3 contains 12 residues. Trimming pared 4 bases from V and 11 bases from J, leaving 15 bases between. This CDR3 is CASSPVSGRAFF. In DNA, the CDR3 is TGTGCCAGCAGCCCAGTTTCAGGGCGGGCTTTCTTT.

The chain employs TRBV4-1 and TRBJ2-5, with 14 positions matching TRBD2. Germline loops: CDR1 MGHRA, CDR2 YSYEKL. The CDR3 runs to 15 residues. V shed 3 bases and J 5 bases; nucleotides not matched to a gene: 2. In nucleotides, the CDR3 is TGCGCCAGCAGCCAGGGGACTAGCGGGAGTGAGACCCAGTACTTC. This encodes CASSQGTSGSETQYF.

V gene TRBV10-2 combines with J gene TRBJ2-7; possible D gene TRBD2, 6 bases. The V gene's germline CDR1 is WSHSY and CDR2 SAAADI. CDR3 size: 12 residues. V was trimmed by 4 bases and J by 3 bases, leaving 7 bases between them. Here the CDR3 DNA reads TGCGCCAGCAGTGCGGGACTCTACGAGCAGTACTTC. It codes for CASSAGLYEQYF.

The genes are TRBV4-1 and TRBJ1-2, with no clear D. Germline CDR1 and CDR2: MGHRA and YSYEKL. V was cut by 1 base and J by 2 bases, with 5 bases left in between. This CDR3 has 13 amino acids. CDR3 sequence (DNA): TGCGCCAGCAGCCAAGCCCAGAACTATGGCTACACCTTC. It is translated as CASSQAQNYGYTF.

The chain recombines TRBV30 with TRBJ1-4, with no clear D. Germline-derived CDR1 and CDR2 are GTSNPN and SVGIG (reference sequence). Trimming took off 2 bases at V and 7 bases at J, with 17 bases between the two ends. CDR3 size: 15 residues. In DNA form, the CDR3 reads TGTGCCTGGAGTAACCCGGCCCTCGAGAGTGAAAAACTGTTTTTT. Residues: CAWSNPALESEKLFF. The variable domain in full, with the rest retrieved from reference TRBV30 and TRBJ1-4, is SQTIHQWPATLVQPVGSPLSLECTVEGTSNPNLYWYRQAAGRGLQLLFYSVGIGQISSEVPQNLSASRPQDRQFILSSKKLLLSDSGFYLCAWSNPALESEKLFFGSGTQLSVL.

This chain links TRBV19 with TRBJ1-5; the match to TRBD1 covers 9 bases. V gave up 5 bases and J gave up 4 bases; unmatched junction bases: 12. Germline loops: CDR1 LNHDA, CDR2 SQIVND (reference sequence). CDR3 size: 17 residues. In nucleotides, the CDR3 is TGTGCCAGTAGTCCCCGTCCCGGGACAGGGAATAATCAGCCCCAGCATTTT. This sequence encodes CASSPRPGTGNNQPQHF.

The chain recombines TRBV6-1 with TRBJ2-2, with 12 bases matching TRBD2. V gave up 8 bases and J gave up 7 bases; unmatched junction bases: 8. The CDR3 is 15 amino acids. The germline CDR1 and CDR2 sequences are MNHNS and SASEGT. CDR3 coding DNA: TGTGCCAGCGGGAGACTAGCGGGAGTGCACGGGGAGCTGTTTTTT. Its translation is CASGRLAGVHGELFF.

This clone came up once. The chain carries TRBV7-9 and TRBJ1-2; D not certain. Trimming removed 7 bases from V and 7 bases from J, with 28 bases in between. The length of the CDR3 is 17 residues. Germline lookup yields CDR1 SEHNR and CDR2 FQNEAQ (reference sequence). The CDR3 DNA reads as TGTGCCAGCACCCTACTGCCCAGTGTGGAAGTAATGGGTGGCTACACCTTC. It encodes CASTLLPSVEVMGGYTF.

This chain joins TRBV29-1 and TRBJ1-2, with no clear D. Germline CDR1 SQVTM, CDR2 ANQGSEA. Trimming removed 8 bases from V and 8 bases from J, with 18 bases in between. The CDR3 totals 12 residues. CDR3 DNA: TGCAGCACGCAGCTTTGGGGTTGGGGCTACACCTTC. It is translated as CSTQLWGWGYTF.